These T cell receptor beta chains were read from a single sample in a study of human T cells and chemical hapten exposure. TCRdb re-derived calls from the RACE reads in MiXCR, one entry per CDR3 protein. Here the sample spans around 27,000 distinct CDR3 sequences, about 5.6% being singletons. Here the sequenced sample was whole blood, taken in connection with sensitization to the hapten diphenylcyclopropenone (DPC). These TCRs come from a man aged 25-45 years with alopecia areata. Some clones in this sample may be carry-over from other donors' samples. Both conserved end residues are part of each CDR3. Each record gives: D gene, J gene, V gene, CDR3 protein. The D gene is left open where the match is weak.

- | TRBJ2-6 | TRBV30 | CAWTGSGPPSGANVLTF
- | TRBJ2-7 | TRBV7-6 | CASSLGSGDSYEQYF
TRBD1 | TRBJ2-2 | TRBV19 | CASTLGTGTNTGELFF
TRBD1 | TRBJ2-1 | TRBV29-1 | CSAHRGLSYNEQFF
- | TRBJ2-5 | TRBV7-9 | CASSPQSQETQYF
TRBD2 | TRBJ2-1 | TRBV7-3 | CASSSGLNNEQFF
TRBD1 | TRBJ1-2 | TRBV12-3/TRBV12-4 | CASSIFGTGNYGYTF
TRBD1 | TRBJ1-2 | TRBV12-3/TRBV12-4 | CASSSRQGANGYTF
- | TRBJ1-2 | TRBV2 | CASSEQGPNYGYTF
TRBD1 | TRBJ1-2 | TRBV12-3/TRBV12-4 | CASRDSGGAYGYTF
- | TRBJ1-2 | TRBV5-1 | CASTVSNYGYTF
TRBD2 | TRBJ2-1 | TRBV19 | CASSPSTSGSYNEQFF
TRBD1 | TRBJ2-7 | TRBV29-1 | CSARDSSYEQYF
- | TRBJ2-5 | TRBV29-1 | CSVRRQEGAQYF
- | TRBJ1-6 | TRBV6-1 | CASSENSYYNSPLHF
TRBD2 | TRBJ2-1 | TRBV12-3/TRBV12-4 | CASRGLDRNEQFF
- | TRBJ2-7 | TRBV7-6 | CASSLDGFTYEQYF
TRBD1 | TRBJ2-5 | TRBV20-1 | CSARPTGGEKTQYF
TRBD1 | TRBJ1-1 | TRBV27 | CASSTRQGWAEAFF
- | TRBJ2-5 | TRBV30 | CAWSVGPAETQYF
- | TRBJ2-3 | TRBV6-5 | CASRGRRMNTDTQYF
TRBD2 | TRBJ2-5 | TRBV4-2 | CASSQDPSGTQETQYF
TRBD2 | TRBJ2-2 | TRBV20-1 | CSASAGGITGELFF
- | TRBJ2-3 | TRBV29-1 | CSVEGSGSGTGTDTQYF
- | TRBJ2-3 | TRBV20-1 | CSASPAGRTDTQYF
- | TRBJ2-5 | TRBV6-1 | CASRLRGALETQYF
- | TRBJ2-1 | TRBV6-2/TRBV6-3 | CASSYSLNSGSYNEQFF
- | TRBJ2-3 | TRBV5-5 | CASSLASVIQDTQYF
- | TRBJ1-6 | TRBV12-3/TRBV12-4 | CASSPPGLSSPLHF
- | TRBJ2-1 | TRBV11-2 | CASSLDSGLFNEQFF
- | TRBJ1-6 | TRBV9 | CASSVEWADYNSPLHF
- | TRBJ1-1 | TRBV11-2 | CASSLGEARNTEAFF
- | TRBJ1-4 | TRBV7-9 | CASSLGGIGEKLFF
TRBD1 | TRBJ1-1 | TRBV29-1 | CSVSGQGAFF